This T cell receptor beta chain emerged from a study of shared clonotypes between healthy human individuals. For this clone: The antigen is unknown.

In the original analysis: Junction-only immunoSEQ sequences carried no quality scores, so filtering differed. TCRdb's copy holds only in-frame clones and misses some; the assay was immunoSEQ multiplex PCR. The D gene and trimming were derived from the DNA, and the V and J assignments and clone size from that table. The profile shows about 660,000 clones, roughly 70% of them singletons. General study findings and limits: Of the naive CD4 clonotypes, around 5.2% were shared across a few donors.

The CDR3 contains 14 residues. Germline-derived CDR1 and CDR2 are SEHNR and FQNEAQ (reference sequence). Trimming cost V 1 base and J 8 bases, with 12 bases left between them. The source of this sequence is a woman in her 30s in good health. Sequencing was done on a sample of memory CD4+ T cells sorted from blood. Subset specified: CD45RA-negative fraction. This sequence joins TRBV7-9 and TRBJ2-1; TRBD2 is a possible D gene (5 bases). The CDR3 DNA reads as TGTGCCAGCAGCTTAGTCGCCGCGGGCCATGAGCAGTTCTTC. Its translation: CASSLVAAGHEQFF. The complete variable domain, with remaining parts taken from reference TRBV7-9 and TRBJ2-1, reads DTGVSQNPRHKITKRGQNVTFRCDPISEHNRLYWYRQTLGQGPEFLTYFQNEAQLEKSRLLSDRFSAERPKGSFSTLEIQRTEQGDSAMYLCASSLVAAGHEQFFGPGTRLTVL.